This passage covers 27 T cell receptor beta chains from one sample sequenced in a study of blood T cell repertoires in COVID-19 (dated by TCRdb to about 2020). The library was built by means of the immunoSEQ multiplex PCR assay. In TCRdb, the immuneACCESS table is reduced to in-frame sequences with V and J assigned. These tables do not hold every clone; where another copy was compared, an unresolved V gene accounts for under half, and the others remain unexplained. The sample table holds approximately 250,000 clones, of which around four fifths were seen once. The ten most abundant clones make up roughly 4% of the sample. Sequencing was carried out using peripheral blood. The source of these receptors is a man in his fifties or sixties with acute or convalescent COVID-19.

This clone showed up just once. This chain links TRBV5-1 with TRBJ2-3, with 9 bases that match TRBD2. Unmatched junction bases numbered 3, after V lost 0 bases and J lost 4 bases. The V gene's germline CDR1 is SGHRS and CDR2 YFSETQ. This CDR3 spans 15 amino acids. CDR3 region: CASSLEVAGADTQYF. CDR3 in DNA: TGCGCCAGCAGCTTGGAGGTAGCGGGGGCAGATACGCAGTATTTT.

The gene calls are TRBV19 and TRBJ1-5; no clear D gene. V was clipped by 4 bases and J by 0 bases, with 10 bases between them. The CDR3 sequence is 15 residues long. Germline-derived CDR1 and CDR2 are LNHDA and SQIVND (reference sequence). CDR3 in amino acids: CASSTRADSNQPQHF. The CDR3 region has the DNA TGTGCCAGTAGTACTCGAGCGGATAGCAATCAGCCCCAGCATTTT.

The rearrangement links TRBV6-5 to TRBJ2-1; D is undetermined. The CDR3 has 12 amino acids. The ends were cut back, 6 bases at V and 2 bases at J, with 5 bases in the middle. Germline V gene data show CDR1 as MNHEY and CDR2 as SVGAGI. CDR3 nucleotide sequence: TGTGCCAGCAGGATAGCCTACAATGAGCAGTTCTTC. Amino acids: CASRIAYNEQFF.

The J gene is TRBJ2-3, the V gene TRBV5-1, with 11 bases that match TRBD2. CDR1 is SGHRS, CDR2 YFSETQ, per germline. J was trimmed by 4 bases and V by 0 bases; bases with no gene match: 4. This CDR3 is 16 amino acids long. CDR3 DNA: TGCGCCAGCAGCTTGGCTCTAGCGGGGGGAGCAGATACGCAGTATTTT. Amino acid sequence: CASSLALAGGADTQYF.

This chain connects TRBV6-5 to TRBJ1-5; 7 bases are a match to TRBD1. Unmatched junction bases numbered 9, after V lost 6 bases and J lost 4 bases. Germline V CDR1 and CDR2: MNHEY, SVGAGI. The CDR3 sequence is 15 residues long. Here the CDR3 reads CASSHRGMRNQPQHF. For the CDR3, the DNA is TGTGCCAGCAGCCACAGGGGTATGAGGAATCAGCCCCAGCATTTT.

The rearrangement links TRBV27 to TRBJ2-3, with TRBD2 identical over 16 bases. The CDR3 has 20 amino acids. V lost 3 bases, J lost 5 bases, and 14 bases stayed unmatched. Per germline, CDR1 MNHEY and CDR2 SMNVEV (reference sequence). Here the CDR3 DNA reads TGTGCCAGCAGTTTCCGAGCCTCAGGGACTAGCGGGAGGGCTGTAGATACGCAGTATTTT. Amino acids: CASSFRASGTSGRAVDTQYF.

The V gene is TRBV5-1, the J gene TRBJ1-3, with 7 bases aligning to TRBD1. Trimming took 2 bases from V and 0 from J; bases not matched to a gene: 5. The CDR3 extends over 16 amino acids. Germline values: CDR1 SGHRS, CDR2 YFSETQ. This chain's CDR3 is CASSLGGVLSGNTIYF. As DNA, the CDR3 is TGCGCCAGCAGCTTAGGGGGCGTCCTCTCTGGAAACACCATATATTTT.

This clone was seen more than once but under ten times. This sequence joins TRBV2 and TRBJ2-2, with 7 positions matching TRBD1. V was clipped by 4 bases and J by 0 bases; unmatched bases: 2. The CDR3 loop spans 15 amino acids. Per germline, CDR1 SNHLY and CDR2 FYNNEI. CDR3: CASSVTGPNTGELFF. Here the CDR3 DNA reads TGTGCCAGCAGTGTGACAGGGCCGAACACCGGGGAGCTGTTTTTT.

CDR3 residues: CASSYSILYNEQFF. CDR3 sequence (DNA): TGTGCCAGCAGTTACTCGATACTGTACAATGAGCAGTTCTTC. The chain links TRBV6-5 to TRBJ2-1; D gene uncertain. CDR1 MNHEY and CDR2 SVGAGI come from the germline V gene. The CDR3 contains 14 residues. Trimming removed 0 bases from V and 4 bases from J, with 7 bases in between.

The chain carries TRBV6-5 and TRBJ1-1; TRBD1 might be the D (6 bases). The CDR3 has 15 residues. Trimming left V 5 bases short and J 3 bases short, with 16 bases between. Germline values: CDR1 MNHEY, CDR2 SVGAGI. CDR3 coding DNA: TGTGCCAGCAGTATTCAGGGGAGTAAGGACACTGAAGCTTTCTTT. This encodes CASSIQGSKDTEAFF.

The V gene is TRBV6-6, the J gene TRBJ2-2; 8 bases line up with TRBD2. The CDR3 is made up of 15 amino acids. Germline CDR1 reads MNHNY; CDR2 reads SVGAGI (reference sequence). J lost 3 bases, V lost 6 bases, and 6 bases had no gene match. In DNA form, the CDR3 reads TGTGCCAGCAGCTCAAGCGGGGGAGACACCGGGGAGCTGTTTTTT. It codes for CASSSSGGDTGELFF.

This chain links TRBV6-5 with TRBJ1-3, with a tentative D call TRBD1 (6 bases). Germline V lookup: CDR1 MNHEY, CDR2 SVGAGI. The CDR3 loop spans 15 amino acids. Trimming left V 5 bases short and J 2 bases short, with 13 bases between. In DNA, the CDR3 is TGTGCCAGCAGTCTACAGGGAAGGGCTGGAAACACCATATATTTT. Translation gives CASSLQGRAGNTIYF.

The CDR3 sequence is CASSQAGTGFSQYF. For the CDR3, the DNA is TGTGCCAGCAGCCAAGCCGGGACAGGGTTTTCCCAGTACTTC. The rearrangement joins TRBV14 to TRBJ2-5, with TRBD1 matching over 9 bases. The trim removed 1 base at V and 9 bases at J, leaving 6 bases unmatched. Germline V gene sequence: CDR1 SGHDN, CDR2 FVKESK. The length of the CDR3 is 14 residues.

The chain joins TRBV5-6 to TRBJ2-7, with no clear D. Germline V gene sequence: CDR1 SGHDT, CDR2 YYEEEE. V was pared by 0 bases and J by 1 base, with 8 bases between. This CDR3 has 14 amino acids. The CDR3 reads CASSLVASSYEQYF. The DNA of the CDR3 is TGTGCCAGCAGCTTGGTTGCTAGTTCCTACGAGCAGTACTTC.

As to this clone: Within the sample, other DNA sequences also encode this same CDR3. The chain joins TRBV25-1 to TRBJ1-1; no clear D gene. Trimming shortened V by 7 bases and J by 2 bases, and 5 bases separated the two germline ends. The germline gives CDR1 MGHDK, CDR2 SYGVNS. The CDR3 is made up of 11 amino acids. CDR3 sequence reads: CASTRNTEAFF. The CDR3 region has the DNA TGTGCCAGCACCCGTAACACTGAAGCTTTCTTT.

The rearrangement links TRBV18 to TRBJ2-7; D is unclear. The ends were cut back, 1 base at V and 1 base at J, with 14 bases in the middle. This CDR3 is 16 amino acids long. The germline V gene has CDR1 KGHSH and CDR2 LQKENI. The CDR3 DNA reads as TGTGCCAGCTCACCACTACCGCTTACAGTGTCCTACGAGCAGTACTTC. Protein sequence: CASSPLPLTVSYEQYF.

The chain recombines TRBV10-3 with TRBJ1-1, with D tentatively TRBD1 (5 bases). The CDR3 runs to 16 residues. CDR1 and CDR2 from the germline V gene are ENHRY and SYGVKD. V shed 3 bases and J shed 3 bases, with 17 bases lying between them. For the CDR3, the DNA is TGTGCCATCAGTGACCCGGACACTCTGGGCGACACTGAAGCTTTCTTT. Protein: CAISDPDTLGDTEAFF.

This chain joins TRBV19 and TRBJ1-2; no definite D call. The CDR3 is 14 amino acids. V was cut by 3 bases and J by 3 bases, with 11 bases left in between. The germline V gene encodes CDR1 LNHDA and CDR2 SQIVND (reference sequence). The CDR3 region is CASSMADRDYGYTF. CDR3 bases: TGTGCCAGTAGTATGGCGGATCGGGACTATGGCTACACCTTC. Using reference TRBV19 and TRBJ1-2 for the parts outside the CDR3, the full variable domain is DGGITQSPKYLFRKEGQNVTLSCEQNLNHDAMYWYRQDPGQGLRLIYYSQIVNDFQKGDIAEGYSVSREKKESFPLTVTSAQKNPTAFYLCASSMADRDYGYTFGSGTRLTVV.

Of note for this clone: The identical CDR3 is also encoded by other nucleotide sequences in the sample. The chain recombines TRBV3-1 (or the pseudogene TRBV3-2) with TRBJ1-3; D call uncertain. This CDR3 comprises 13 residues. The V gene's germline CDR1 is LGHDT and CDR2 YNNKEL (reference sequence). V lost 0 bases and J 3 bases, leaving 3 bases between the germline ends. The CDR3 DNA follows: TGTGCCAGCAGCCAAGATAGTGGAAACACCATATATTTT. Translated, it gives CASSQDSGNTIYF.

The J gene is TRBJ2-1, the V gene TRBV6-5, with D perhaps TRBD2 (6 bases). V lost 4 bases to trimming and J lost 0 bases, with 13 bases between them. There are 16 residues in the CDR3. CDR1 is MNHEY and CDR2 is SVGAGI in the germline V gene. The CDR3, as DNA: TGTGCCAGCAGTTCCCCGGGGGAAACCTCCTACAATGAGCAGTTCTTC. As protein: CASSSPGETSYNEQFF.

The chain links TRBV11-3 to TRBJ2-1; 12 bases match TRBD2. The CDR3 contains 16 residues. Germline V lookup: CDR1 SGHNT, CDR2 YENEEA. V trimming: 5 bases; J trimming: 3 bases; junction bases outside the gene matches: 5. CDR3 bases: TGTGCCAGCAGCGCCCGGACTAGCGGGAACTACAATGAGCAGTTCTTC. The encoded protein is CASSARTSGNYNEQFF.

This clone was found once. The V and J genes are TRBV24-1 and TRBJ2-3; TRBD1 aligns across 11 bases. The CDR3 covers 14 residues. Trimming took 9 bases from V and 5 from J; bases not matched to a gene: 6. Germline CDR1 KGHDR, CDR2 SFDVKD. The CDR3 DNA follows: TGTGCCACCCACGGACAGGGGGCGAAAGATACGCAGTATTTT. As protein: CATHGQGAKDTQYF.

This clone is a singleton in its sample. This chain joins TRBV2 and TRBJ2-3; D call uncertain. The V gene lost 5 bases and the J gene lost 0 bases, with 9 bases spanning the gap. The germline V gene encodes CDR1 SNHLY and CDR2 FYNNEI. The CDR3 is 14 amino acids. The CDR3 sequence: CASSKTRSTDTQYF. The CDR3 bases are TGTGCCAGCAGTAAGACAAGGAGCACAGATACGCAGTATTTT.

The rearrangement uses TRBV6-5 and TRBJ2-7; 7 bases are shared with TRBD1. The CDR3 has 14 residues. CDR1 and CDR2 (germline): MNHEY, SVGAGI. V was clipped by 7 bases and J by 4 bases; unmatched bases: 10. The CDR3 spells CASTPRQGLYEQYF. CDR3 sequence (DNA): TGTGCCAGCACCCCTAGACAGGGATTATACGAGCAGTACTTC.

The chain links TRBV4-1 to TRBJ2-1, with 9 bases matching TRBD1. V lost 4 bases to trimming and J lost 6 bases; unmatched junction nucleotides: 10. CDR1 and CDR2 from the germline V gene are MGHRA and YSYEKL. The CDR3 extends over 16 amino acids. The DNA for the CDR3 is TGCGCCAGCAGCCCCCGGGACAGGGAGTCCAGCAATGAGCAGTTCTTC. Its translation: CASSPRDRESSNEQFF.

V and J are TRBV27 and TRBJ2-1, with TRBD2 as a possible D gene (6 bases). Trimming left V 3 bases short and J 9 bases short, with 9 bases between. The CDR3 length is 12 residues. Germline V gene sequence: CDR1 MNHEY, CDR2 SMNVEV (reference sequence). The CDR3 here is CASSLGGAEQFF. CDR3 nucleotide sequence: TGTGCCAGCAGTTTGGGGGGAGCTGAGCAGTTCTTC.

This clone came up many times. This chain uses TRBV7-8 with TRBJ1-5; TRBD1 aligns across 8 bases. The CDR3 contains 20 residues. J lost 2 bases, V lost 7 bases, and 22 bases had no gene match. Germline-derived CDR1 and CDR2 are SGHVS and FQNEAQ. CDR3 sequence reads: CASTPSRDRYLGKGNQPQHF. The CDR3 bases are TGTGCCAGCACCCCTTCACGGGACAGGTATTTGGGAAAGGGCAATCAGCCCCAGCATTTT. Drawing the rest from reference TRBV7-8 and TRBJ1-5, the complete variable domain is GAGVSQSPRYKVAKRGQDVALRCDPISGHVSLFWYQQALGQGPEFLTYFQNEAQLDKSGLPSDRFFAERPEGSVSTLKIQRTQQEDSAVYLCASTPSRDRYLGKGNQPQHFGDGTRLSIL.